These T cell receptor beta chains were read from a single sample in a study of CD8+ T cells in alopecia areata. Clones were sequenced by immunoSEQ multiplex PCR, and TCRdb holds only the in-frame ones, with some missing. The repertoire holds approximately 180,000 clones, with approximately 70% as singletons. The sequenced sample was CD8+ T cells sorted from blood, obtained at week 0. The receptors were gathered from a human donor with alopecia areata. CDR3s include the opening cysteine and the closing phenylalanine or tryptophan. A D gene is named only where the DNA matches it firmly. A clone size is listed for some rows: how often the clone was seen (once, few, many), or a class if it is expanded.

16 | TRBD2 | TRBJ2-3 | TRBV10-2 | . | TGCGCCAGCAGTGAAGTCCTAGCGGGGGTCACAGATACGCAGTATTTT | CASSEVLAGVTDTQYF
11 | . | TRBJ1-2 | TRBV29-1 | . | TGCAGCGTCACATCCGACAGTGGCTACACCTTC | CSVTSDSGYTF
13 | TRBD1 | TRBJ1-2 | TRBV30 | . | TGTGCCTGGATTGGGCGAACAGGGGATGGCTACACCTTC | CAWIGRTGDGYTF
15 | . | TRBJ1-1 | TRBV6-5 | . | TGTGCCAGCACCACAAGAGGTCCGGGAGGCGCTGAAGCTTTCTTT | CASTTRGPGGAEAFF
12 | TRBD2 | TRBJ2-7 | TRBV27 | . | TGTGCCAGCAGTCCGGGACTAACCGAGCAGTACTTC | CASSPGLTEQYF
17 | TRBD1 | TRBJ2-5 | TRBV7-9 | once | TGTGCCAGCAGCTCTCTCAAGACAGGGCAGGGCCAAGAGACCCAGTACTTC | CASSSLKTGQGQETQYF
13 | TRBD2 | TRBJ2-1 | TRBV30 | . | TGTGCCTGGAGTGTAGCGGGGGGGAATGAGCAGTTCTTC | CAWSVAGGNEQFF
12 | TRBD1 | TRBJ2-7 | TRBV29-1 | . | TGCAGCGCCGGACAGGGAATTAACGAGCAGTACTTC | CSAGQGINEQYF
13 | TRBD2 | TRBJ2-3 | TRBV25-1 | . | TGTGCCAGCAGCGGGGGGGCCCCAGATACGCAGTATTTT | CASSGGAPDTQYF
15 | TRBD1 | TRBJ2-2 | TRBV6-5 | . | TGTGCCAGCAGTTACTCGGGACAGCTCACCGGGGAGCTGTTTTTT | CASSYSGQLTGELFF
11 | . | TRBJ1-1 | TRBV30 | . | TGTGCCTGTCAACTGAACACTGAAGCTTTCTTT | CACQLNTEAFF
14 | . | TRBJ1-1 | TRBV13 | . | TGTGCCAGCAGCCCACCTTCGAGTCGCACTGAAGCTTTCTTT | CASSPPSSRTEAFF
10 | . | TRBJ2-3 | TRBV25-1 | few | TGTGCCAGCAGTAGGGATACGCAGTATTTT | CASSRDTQYF
15 | TRBD1 | TRBJ2-2 | TRBV29-1 | few | TGCAGCGTTGAAGGGACAGGGGGCGCGAGCGGGGAGCTGTTTTTT | CSVEGTGGASGELFF
10 | . | TRBJ2-5 | TRBV25-1 | . | TGTGCCAGCAGACAAGAGACCCAGTACTTC | CASRQETQYF
13 | . | TRBJ1-3 | TRBV4-1 | . | TGCGCCAGCAGTGTTCGGCTGGGAAACACCATATATTTT | CASSVRLGNTIYF
15 | TRBD1 | TRBJ1-1 | TRBV6-6 | . | TGTGCCAGCAGAGACTGGGGACAGGGCGACACTGAAGCTTTCTTT | CASRDWGQGDTEAFF
16 | TRBD2 | TRBJ2-1 | TRBV25-1 | . | TGTGCCAGCAGTGAATGGGAGGGGAGCTCCTACAATGAGCAGTTCTTC | CASSEWEGSSYNEQFF
15 | . | TRBJ2-2 | TRBV5-1 | . | TGCGCCAGCAGCCAAGAAGGACAGACCACCGGGGAGCTGTTTTTT | CASSQEGQTTGELFF
14 | . | TRBJ2-7 | TRBV5-1 | . | TGCGCCAGCAGGATATGGGGGGTTGCCGACGAGCAGTACTTC | CASRIWGVADEQYF
16 | TRBD1 | TRBJ1-5 | TRBV4-2 | . | TGTGCCAGCAGCCAAGAACAGGGGGCTGGCGATCAGCCCCAGCATTTT | CASSQEQGAGDQPQHF
13 | . | TRBJ2-2 | TRBV19 | once | TGTGCCAGTAGTATAGTTCCGGCCGGGGAGCTGTTTTTT | CASSIVPAGELFF
15 | . | TRBJ2-3 | TRBV27 | . | TGTGCCAGCAGCCCCAGACCATCTAGCACAGATACGCAGTATTTT | CASSPRPSSTDTQYF
14 | TRBD1 | TRBJ2-3 | TRBV5-1 | . | TGCGCCAGCACCGAAGACAGGGGTCCAGATACGCAGTATTTT | CASTEDRGPDTQYF
15 | TRBD1 | TRBJ2-3 | TRBV6-5 | . | TGTGCCAGCAGACCCCGGGACAGGGCCCGCGATACGCAGTATTTT | CASRPRDRARDTQYF
14 | . | TRBJ1-2 | TRBV4-1 | . | TGCGCCAGCAGCCAACAGGGTAGGACGGTTAGCTACACCTTC | CASSQQGRTVSYTF